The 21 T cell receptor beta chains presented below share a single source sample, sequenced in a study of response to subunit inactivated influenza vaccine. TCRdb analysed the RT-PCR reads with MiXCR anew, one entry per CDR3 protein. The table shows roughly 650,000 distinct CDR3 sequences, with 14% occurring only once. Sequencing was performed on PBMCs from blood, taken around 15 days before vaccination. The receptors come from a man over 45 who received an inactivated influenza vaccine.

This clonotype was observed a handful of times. The CDR3 DNA is TGTGCCAGCAGCCGGCGCCGGGGAATAGGCGGCTACACCTTC. Its translation is CASSRRRGIGGYTF. The V call is TRBV6-1, the J call TRBJ1-2, with D unresolved. Per germline, CDR1 MNHNS and CDR2 SASEGT. The germline V and J ends were trimmed by 6 bases and 8 bases, with 19 bases remaining between them. The CDR3 length is 14 residues.

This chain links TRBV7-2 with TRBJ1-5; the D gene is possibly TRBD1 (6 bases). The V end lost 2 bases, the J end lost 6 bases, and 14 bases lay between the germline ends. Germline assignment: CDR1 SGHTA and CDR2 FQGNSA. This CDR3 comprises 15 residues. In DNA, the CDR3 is TGTGCCAGCAGCTTATTGGGACAATCGGTTCAGCCCCAGCATTTT. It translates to CASSLLGQSVQPQHF.

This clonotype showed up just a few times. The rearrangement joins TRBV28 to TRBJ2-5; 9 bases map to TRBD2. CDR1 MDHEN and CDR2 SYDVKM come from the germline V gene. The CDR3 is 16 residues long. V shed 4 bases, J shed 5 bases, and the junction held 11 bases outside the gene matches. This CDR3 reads CASSSNGREGLETQYF. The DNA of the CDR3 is TGTGCCAGCAGTTCCAACGGGCGGGAGGGCTTGGAGACCCAGTACTTC.

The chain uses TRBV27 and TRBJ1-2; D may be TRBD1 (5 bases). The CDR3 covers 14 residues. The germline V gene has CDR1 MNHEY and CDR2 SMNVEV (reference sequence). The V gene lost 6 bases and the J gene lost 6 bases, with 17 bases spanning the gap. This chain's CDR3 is CASSRAGILNGYTF. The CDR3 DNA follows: TGTGCCAGCAGCCGGGCAGGGATTCTTAATGGCTACACCTTC.

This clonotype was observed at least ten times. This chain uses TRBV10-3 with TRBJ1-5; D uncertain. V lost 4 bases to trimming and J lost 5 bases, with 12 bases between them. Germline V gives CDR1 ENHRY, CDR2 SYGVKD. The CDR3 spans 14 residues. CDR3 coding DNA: TGTGCCATCAGTGCAAAGAGTGGGGATCAGCCCCAGCATTTT. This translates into CAISAKSGDQPQHF.

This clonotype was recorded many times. CDR3 nucleotides: TGCAGCGTATCACAGGGAGGTTCCTACAATGAGCAGTTCTTC. This gives the protein CSVSQGGSYNEQFF. V is TRBV29-1 and J is TRBJ2-1; D could derive from TRBD1 or TRBD2 (6 bases each). Trimming removed 6 bases from V and 1 base from J, with 13 bases in between. The CDR3 runs 14 residues. CDR1 and CDR2 (germline): SQVTM, ANQGSEA.

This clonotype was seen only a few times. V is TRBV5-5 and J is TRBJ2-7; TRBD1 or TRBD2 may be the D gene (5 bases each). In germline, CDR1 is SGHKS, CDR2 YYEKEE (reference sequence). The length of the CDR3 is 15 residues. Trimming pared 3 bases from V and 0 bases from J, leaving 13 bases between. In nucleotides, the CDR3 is TGTGCCAGCAGCTACCGGGACGGGCCCTCCTACGAGCAGTACTTC. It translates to CASSYRDGPSYEQYF.

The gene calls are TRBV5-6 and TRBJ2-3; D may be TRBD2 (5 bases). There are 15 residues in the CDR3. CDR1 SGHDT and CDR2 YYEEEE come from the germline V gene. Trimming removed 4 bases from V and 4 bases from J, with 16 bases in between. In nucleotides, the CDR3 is TGTGCCAGCAGCGCGCGTATGCGGCGGGCAGATACGCAGTATTTT. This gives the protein CASSARMRRADTQYF.

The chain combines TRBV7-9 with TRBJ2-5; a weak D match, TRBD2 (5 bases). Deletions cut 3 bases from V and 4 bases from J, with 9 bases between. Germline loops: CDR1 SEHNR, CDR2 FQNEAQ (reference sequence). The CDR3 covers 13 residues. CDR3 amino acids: CASSLGSVETQYF. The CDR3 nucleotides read TGTGCCAGCAGCTTGGGGAGTGTAGAGACCCAGTACTTC.

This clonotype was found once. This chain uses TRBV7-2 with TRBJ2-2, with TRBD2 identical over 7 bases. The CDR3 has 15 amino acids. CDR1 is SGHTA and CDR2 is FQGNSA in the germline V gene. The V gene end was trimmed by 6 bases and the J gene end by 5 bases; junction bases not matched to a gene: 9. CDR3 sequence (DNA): TGTGCCAGCAGTTTCGCCGGGACTAAGACCGGGGAGCTGTTTTTT. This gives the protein CASSFAGTKTGELFF.

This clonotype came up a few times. This CDR3 reads CASNKGQARGTDTQYF. The CDR3 DNA reads TGTGCCAGCAATAAAGGACAAGCCAGAGGCACAGATACGCAGTATTTT. The chain links TRBV2 to TRBJ2-3; D perhaps matches TRBD1 (5 bases). The CDR3 runs 16 residues. V was trimmed by 7 bases and J by 1 base, leaving 18 bases between them. CDR1 and CDR2 (germline): SNHLY, FYNNEI.

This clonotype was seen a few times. CDR3 DNA sequence: TGCGCCAGCAGCTTTGGCGGAGAGTACAATGAGCAGTTCTTC. It codes for CASSFGGEYNEQFF. The chain carries TRBV5-1 and TRBJ2-1, with no clear D. Germline values: CDR1 SGHRS, CDR2 YFSETQ. The CDR3 is made up of 14 amino acids. V shed 2 bases and J shed 4 bases, with 10 bases lying between them.

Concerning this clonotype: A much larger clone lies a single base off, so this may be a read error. CDR3 sequence: CSARRVNYNEQFF. Here the CDR3 DNA reads TGCAGTGCTCGCCGCGTCAACTACAATGAGCAGTTCTTC. This chain uses TRBV20-1 with TRBJ2-1; D gene uncertain. The CDR3 consists of 13 residues. The germline CDR1 and CDR2 sequences are DFQATT and SNEGSKA (reference sequence). The germline V and J ends were trimmed by 5 bases and 3 bases, with 11 bases remaining between them.

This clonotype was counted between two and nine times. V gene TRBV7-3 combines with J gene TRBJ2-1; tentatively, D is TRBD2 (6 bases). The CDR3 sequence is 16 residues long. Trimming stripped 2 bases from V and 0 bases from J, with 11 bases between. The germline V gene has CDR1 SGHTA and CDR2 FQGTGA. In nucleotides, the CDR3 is TGTGCCAGCAGCTTAGGGCGGGACCGCTCCTACAATGAGCAGTTCTTC. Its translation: CASSLGRDRSYNEQFF.

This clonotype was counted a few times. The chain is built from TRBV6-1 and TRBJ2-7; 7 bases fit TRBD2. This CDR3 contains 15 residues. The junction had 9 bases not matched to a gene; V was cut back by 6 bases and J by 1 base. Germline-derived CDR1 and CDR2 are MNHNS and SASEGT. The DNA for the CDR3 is TGTGCCAGCAGCCCGGAACTAGCGCTTTCCTACGAGCAGTACTTC. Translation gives CASSPELALSYEQYF.

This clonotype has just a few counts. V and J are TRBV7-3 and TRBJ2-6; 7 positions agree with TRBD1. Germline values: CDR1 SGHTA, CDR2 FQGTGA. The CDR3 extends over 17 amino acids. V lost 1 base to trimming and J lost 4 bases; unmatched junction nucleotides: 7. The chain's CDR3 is CASSLNPGTAGANVLTF. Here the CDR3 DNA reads TGTGCCAGCAGCTTAAATCCAGGGACAGCAGGGGCCAACGTCCTGACTTTC.

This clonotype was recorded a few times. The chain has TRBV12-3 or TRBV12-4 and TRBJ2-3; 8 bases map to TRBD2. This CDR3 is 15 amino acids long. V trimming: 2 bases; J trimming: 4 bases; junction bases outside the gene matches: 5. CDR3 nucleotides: TGTGCCAGCAGTTTATCGAGCGGGAGTTCAGATACGCAGTATTTT. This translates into CASSLSSGSSDTQYF.

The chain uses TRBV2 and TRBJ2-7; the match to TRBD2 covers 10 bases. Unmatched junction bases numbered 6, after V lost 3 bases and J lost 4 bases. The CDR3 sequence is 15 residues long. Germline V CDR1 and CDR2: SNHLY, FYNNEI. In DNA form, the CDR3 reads TGTGCCAGCAGTGAGTTAAGCGGGAGGGGGTACGAGCAGTACTTC. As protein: CASSELSGRGYEQYF.

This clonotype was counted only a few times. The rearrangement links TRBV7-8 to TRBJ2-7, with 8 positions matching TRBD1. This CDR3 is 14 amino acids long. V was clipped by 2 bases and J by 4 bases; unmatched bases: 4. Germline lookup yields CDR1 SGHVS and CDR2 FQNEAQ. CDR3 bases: TGTGCCAGCAGCTTAATGACAGGGGCTTACGAGCAGTACTTC. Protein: CASSLMTGAYEQYF.

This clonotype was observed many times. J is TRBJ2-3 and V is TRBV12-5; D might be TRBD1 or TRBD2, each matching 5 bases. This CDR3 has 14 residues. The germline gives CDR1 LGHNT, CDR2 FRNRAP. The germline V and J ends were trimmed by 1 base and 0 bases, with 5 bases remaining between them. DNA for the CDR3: TGTGCTAGTGGTTTGGGGGACAGCACAGATACGCAGTATTTT. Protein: CASGLGDSTDTQYF.

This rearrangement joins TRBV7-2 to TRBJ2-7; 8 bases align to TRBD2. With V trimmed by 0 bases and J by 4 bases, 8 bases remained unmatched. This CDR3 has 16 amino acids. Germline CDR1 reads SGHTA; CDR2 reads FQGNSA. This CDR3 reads CASSLAGSGIVYEQYF. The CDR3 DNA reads TGTGCCAGCAGCTTAGCTGGTAGCGGGATAGTTTACGAGCAGTACTTC.